Below are 9 T cell receptor beta chains sequenced from a single sample in a study of T cell responses to AZD1222 COVID-19 vaccine. Method: immunoSEQ multiplex PCR; TCRdb's copy keeps in-frame clones and lacks some. The sample carries more than 90,000 clones, around 90% recorded once. Sequenced here: peripheral blood, sampled 28 days after the second AZD1222 dose. Receptors originate from an adult who received the AZD1222 COVID-19 vaccine.

The CDR3 sequence is CASSFGQNTEAFF. CDR3 in DNA: TGTGCCAGCAGCTTCGGACAGAACACTGAAGCTTTCTTT. J is TRBJ1-1 and V is TRBV11-1, with D tentatively TRBD1 (5 bases). Trimming stripped 3 bases from V and 1 base from J, with 6 bases between. The CDR3 is 13 residues long. Germline assignment: CDR1 SGHAT and CDR2 FQDESV (reference sequence).

The chain carries TRBV6-5 and TRBJ1-5; 9 nucleotides align to TRBD1. Trimming removed 8 bases from V and 5 bases from J; junction bases left unmatched: 10. This CDR3 is 15 amino acids long. Germline assignment: CDR1 MNHEY and CDR2 SVGAGI. The CDR3 nucleotides are TGTGCCAGCCGGGACAGGGCTAATTCTCATCAGCCCCAGCATTTT. Its translation: CASRDRANSHQPQHF.

This clone has a single count. The CDR3 here is CASSSLRSSGNTIYF. CDR3 in DNA: TGTGCCAGCAGTTCCCTCCGGTCCTCTGGAAACACCATATATTTT. The V and J genes are TRBV27 and TRBJ1-3; the D is unclear. This CDR3 is 15 amino acids long. V was pared by 4 bases and J by 0 bases, with 10 bases between. The germline CDR1 and CDR2 sequences are MNHEY and SMNVEV (reference sequence).

This sequence joins TRBV2 and TRBJ2-3; the D call may be TRBD1 or TRBD2 (5 bases each). The CDR3 is made up of 15 amino acids. V lost 5 bases to trimming and J lost 0 bases, with 12 bases between them. Germline CDR1 is SNHLY and CDR2 is FYNNEI. The chain's CDR3 is CASSRDGLSTDTQYF. DNA of the CDR3: TGTGCCAGCAGTAGGGACGGTCTAAGCACAGATACGCAGTATTTT.

The rearrangement uses TRBV7-2 and TRBJ2-1; possible D gene TRBD1, 7 bases. From germline, CDR1 is SGHTA and CDR2 FQGNSA. V was cut by 4 bases and J by 9 bases, with 13 bases left in between. The CDR3 loop spans 13 amino acids. The CDR3 nucleotides are TGTGCCAGCAGCTCCCAGGGGGGCGGTGAGCAGTTCTTC. This translates into CASSSQGGGEQFF. Using reference TRBV7-2 and TRBJ2-1 for the parts outside the CDR3, the full variable domain is GAGVSQSPSNKVTEKGKDVELRCDPISGHTALYWYRQSLGQGLEFLIYFQGNSAPDKSGLPSDRFSAERTGGSVSTLTIQRTQQEDSAVYLCASSSQGGGEQFFGPGTRLTVL.

The chain is built from TRBV3-1 (or the pseudogene TRBV3-2) and TRBJ2-2, with 9 bases aligning to TRBD2. CDR3 length: 18 residues. Germline V gene data show CDR1 as LGHDT and CDR2 as YNNKEL (reference sequence). The junction had 16 bases not matched to a gene; V was cut back by 4 bases and J by 7 bases. The CDR3 is CASSPLGTSRPKGGELFF. The CDR3 DNA sequence: TGTGCCAGCAGCCCTCTAGGGACTAGCAGACCTAAAGGCGGGGAGCTGTTTTTT.

The chain recombines TRBV19 with TRBJ2-1, with D perhaps assigned TRBD1 or TRBD2 (5 bases each). CDR1 is LNHDA and CDR2 is SQIVND in the germline V gene (reference sequence). The germline V and J ends were trimmed by 8 bases and 11 bases, with 19 bases remaining between them. This CDR3 region has 13 residues. The CDR3 nucleotides are TGTGCCAGTGGAAATCTCGGGACCCCTCAGCAGTTCTTC. As protein: CASGNLGTPQQFF. The variable domain in full, completed from reference TRBV19 and TRBJ2-1, reads DGGITQSPKYLFRKEGQNVTLSCEQNLNHDAMYWYRQDPGQGLRLIYYSQIVNDFQKGDIAEGYSVSREKKESFPLTVTSAQKNPTAFYLCASGNLGTPQQFFGPGTRLTVL.

V usage is TRBV28 and J usage is TRBJ1-2; D remains ambiguous. The CDR3 totals 13 residues. Trimming pared 7 bases from V and 2 bases from J, leaving 11 bases between. The V gene's germline CDR1 is MDHEN and CDR2 SYDVKM. The chain's CDR3 is CASTRGENYGYTF. The CDR3 DNA follows: TGTGCCAGCACCCGGGGAGAGAACTATGGCTACACCTTC.

The chain links TRBV11-2 to TRBJ2-3, with TRBD2 identical over 11 bases. CDR3 length: 16 residues. V trimming: 1 base; J trimming: 4 bases; junction bases outside the gene matches: 4. The germline V gene encodes CDR1 SGHAT and CDR2 FQNNGV. Here the CDR3 DNA reads TGTGCCAGCAGCTTAGTAGCGGGGGGGCATCCAGATACGCAGTATTTT. This sequence encodes CASSLVAGGHPDTQYF.